The 3 T cell receptor beta chains reported below all come from one sample, sequenced in a study of Graves' ophthalmopathy and Graves' hyperthyroidism. The TCR beta CDR3 regions underwent amplification from RNA transcripts. RT-PCR with HTBI primers came first, then second-round multiplex PCR. From the multiplex PCR reads, TCRdb called clonotypes with MiXCR, one entry per CDR3 protein. Of fewer than 350,000 distinct CDR3 sequences detected, roughly 17% appear once; the ten largest clones hold 9% to 15%. Sequencing was performed on peripheral blood. Receptor source: an adult man with Graves' ophthalmopathy.

This clonotype was counted only a few times. The chain is built from TRBV4-1 and TRBJ2-7; 11 nucleotides match TRBD2. The germline CDR1 and CDR2 sequences are MGHRA and YSYEKL. The J segment lost 3 bases and the V segment lost 4 bases, leaving 2 bases of the junction unmatched. The CDR3 is made up of 14 amino acids. DNA for the CDR3: TGCGCCAGCAGCCGACTAGCGGGAAACTACGAGCAGTACTTC. The encoded protein is CASSRLAGNYEQYF.

This clonotype has a count of ten or more. This chain joins TRBV20-1 and TRBJ2-7; 12 bases are shared with TRBD2. Germline loops: CDR1 DFQATT, CDR2 SNEGSKA (reference sequence). The CDR3 runs to 15 residues. The V and J ends lost 1 base and 4 bases, in that order; junction bases with no gene match: 5. The CDR3 DNA sequence: TGCAGTGCTAGAGGCGCTAGCGGGGGGGATTACGAGCAGTACTTC. As protein: CSARGASGGDYEQYF.

Many counts were recorded for this clonotype. This rearrangement joins TRBV20-1 to TRBJ2-7, with 7 bases identical to TRBD2. The CDR3 sequence is 13 residues long. V lost 6 bases and J lost 3; bases outside the gene matches: 8. The germline gives CDR1 DFQATT, CDR2 SNEGSKA (reference sequence). The CDR3 DNA is TGCAGTGCAGCGGGCGGGGGTGGCTACGAGCAGTACTTC. Amino acids: CSAAGGGGYEQYF.